This TCR beta chain originates from a study of metastatic and nonmetastatic thyroid tumors. Before thyroid surgery, none of the patients had received any treatment. This clone was seen ten or more times. Germline V lookup: CDR1 SGHVS, CDR2 FQNEAQ. The CDR3 loop spans 17 amino acids. The V end lost 2 bases, the J end lost 0 bases, and 14 bases lay between the germline ends. TCRdb re-analyzed the PCR reads through MiXCR. The sample carries more than 40,000 clones, around 24% recorded once. The J gene is TRBJ1-3, the V gene TRBV7-8; TRBD1 is a possible D gene (6 bases). The source of this sequence is a female donor with papillary thyroid cancer or a benign thyroid nodule (not recorded which). Some clones in this sample may be carry-over from other donors' samples. Source material: tumor tissue. The CDR3 here is CASSLSGGMGSGNTIYF. DNA for the CDR3: TGTGCCAGCAGCTTAAGTGGGGGCATGGGCTCTGGAAACACCATATATTTT.